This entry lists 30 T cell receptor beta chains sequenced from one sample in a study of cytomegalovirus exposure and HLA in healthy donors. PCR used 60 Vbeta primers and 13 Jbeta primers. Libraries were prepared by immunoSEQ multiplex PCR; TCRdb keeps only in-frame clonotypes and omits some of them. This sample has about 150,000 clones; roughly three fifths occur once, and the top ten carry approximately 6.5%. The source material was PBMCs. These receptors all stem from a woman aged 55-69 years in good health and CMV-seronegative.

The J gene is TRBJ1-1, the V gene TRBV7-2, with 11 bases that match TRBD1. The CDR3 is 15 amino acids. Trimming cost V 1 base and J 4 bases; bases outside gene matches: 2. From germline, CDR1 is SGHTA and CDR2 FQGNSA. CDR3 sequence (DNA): TGTGCCAGCAGCTTAGTTGGGACAGGGGGCACTGAAGCTTTCTTT. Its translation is CASSLVGTGGTEAFF.

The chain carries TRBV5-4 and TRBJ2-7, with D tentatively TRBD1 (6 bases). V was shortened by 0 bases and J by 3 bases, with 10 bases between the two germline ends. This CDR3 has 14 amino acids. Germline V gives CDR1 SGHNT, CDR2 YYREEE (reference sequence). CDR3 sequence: CASSLDRANYEQYF. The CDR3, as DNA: TGTGCCAGCAGCTTGGACAGGGCAAACTACGAGCAGTACTTC. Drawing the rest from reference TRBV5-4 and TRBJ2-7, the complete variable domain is ETGVTQSPTHLIKTRGQQVTLRCSSQSGHNTVSWYQQALGQGPQFIFQYYREEENGRGNFPPRFSGLQFPNYSSELNVNALELDDSALYLCASSLDRANYEQYFGPGTRLTVT.

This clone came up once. CDR3 region: CASRTQADTQYF. CDR3 DNA: TGTGCCAGCAGAACACAGGCAGATACGCAGTATTTT. The chain recombines TRBV6-6 with TRBJ2-3; D perhaps matches TRBD1 (5 bases). V was trimmed by 6 bases and J by 4 bases, leaving 8 bases between them. CDR1 is MNHNY and CDR2 is SVGAGI in the germline V gene (reference sequence). This CDR3 contains 12 residues.

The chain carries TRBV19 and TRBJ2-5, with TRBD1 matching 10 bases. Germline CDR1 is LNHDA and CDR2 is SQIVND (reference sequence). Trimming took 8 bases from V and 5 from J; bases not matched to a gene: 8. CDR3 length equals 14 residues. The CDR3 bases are TGTGCCAGTTCACCGGGACAGGGGCGGGAGACCCAGTACTTC. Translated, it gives CASSPGQGRETQYF.

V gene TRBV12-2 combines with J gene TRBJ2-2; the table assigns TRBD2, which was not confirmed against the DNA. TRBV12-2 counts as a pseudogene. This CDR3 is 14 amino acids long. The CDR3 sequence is CGRGTSSSTGELFF. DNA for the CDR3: TGTGGGCGGGGGACTAGCTCTAGTACCGGGGAGCTGTTTTTT.

The CDR3 nucleotides read TGTGCCAGCAGTGAGGGAGGGGCGGGAAGGGGTAATGAGCAGTTCTTC. Its protein is CASSEGGAGRGNEQFF. The chain couples TRBV6-1 to TRBJ2-1; TRBD2 aligns across 7 bases. Germline V gene sequence: CDR1 MNHNS, CDR2 SASEGT. Germline trimming cut 3 bases from V and 7 bases from J; bases unmatched to any gene: 12. This CDR3 has 16 amino acids.

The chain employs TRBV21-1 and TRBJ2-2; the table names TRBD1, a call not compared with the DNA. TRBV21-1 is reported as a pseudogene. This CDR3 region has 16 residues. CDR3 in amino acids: CASSKGEVTGTGELFF. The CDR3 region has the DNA TGTGCCAGCAGCAAAGGAGAGGTGACAGGGACCGGGGAGCTGTTTTTT.

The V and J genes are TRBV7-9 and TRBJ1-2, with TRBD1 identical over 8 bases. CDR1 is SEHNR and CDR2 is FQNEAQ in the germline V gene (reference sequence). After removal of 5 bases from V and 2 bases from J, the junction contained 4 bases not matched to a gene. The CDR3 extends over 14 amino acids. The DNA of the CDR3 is TGTGCCAGCAGCCCGGGACAGGCAAACTATGGCTACACCTTC. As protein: CASSPGQANYGYTF. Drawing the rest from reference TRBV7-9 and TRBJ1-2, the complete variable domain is DTGVSQNPRHKITKRGQNVTFRCDPISEHNRLYWYRQTLGQGPEFLTYFQNEAQLEKSRLLSDRFSAERPKGSFSTLEIQRTEQGDSAMYLCASSPGQANYGYTFGSGTRLTVV.

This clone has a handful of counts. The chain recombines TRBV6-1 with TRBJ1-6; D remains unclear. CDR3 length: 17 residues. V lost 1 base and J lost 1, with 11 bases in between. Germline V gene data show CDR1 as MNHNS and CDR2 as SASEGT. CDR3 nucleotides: TGTGCCAGCAGTGAAGGCAGCTCCAGGTCCTATAATTCACCCCTCCACTTT. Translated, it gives CASSEGSSRSYNSPLHF.

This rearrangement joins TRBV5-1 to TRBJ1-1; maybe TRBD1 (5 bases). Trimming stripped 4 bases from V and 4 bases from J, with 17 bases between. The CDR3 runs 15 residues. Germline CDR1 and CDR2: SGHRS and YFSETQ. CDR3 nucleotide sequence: TGCGCCAGCAGCCGAACAATCAGGGTAGGCACTGAAGCTTTCTTT. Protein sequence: CASSRTIRVGTEAFF.

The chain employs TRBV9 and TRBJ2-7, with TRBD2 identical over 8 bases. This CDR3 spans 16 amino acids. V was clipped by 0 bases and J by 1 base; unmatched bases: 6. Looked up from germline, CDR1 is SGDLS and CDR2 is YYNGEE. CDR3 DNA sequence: TGTGCCAGCAGCGTAGAGGGAACTAGCGGTTCCTACGAGCAGTACTTC. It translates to CASSVEGTSGSYEQYF.

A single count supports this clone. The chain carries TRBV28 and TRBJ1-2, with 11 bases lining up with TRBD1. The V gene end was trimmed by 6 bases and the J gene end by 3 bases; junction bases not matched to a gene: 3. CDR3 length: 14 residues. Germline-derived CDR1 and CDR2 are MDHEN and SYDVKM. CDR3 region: CASSMGQGDYGYTF. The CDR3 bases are TGTGCCAGCAGCATGGGACAGGGGGACTATGGCTACACCTTC.

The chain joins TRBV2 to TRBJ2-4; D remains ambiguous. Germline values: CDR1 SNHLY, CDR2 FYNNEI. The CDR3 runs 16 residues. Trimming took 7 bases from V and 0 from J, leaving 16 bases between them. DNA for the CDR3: TGTGCCAGCAAGACCGACTCGGGTTTAGCCAAAAACATTCAGTACTTC. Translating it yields CASKTDSGLAKNIQYF.

The CDR3 bases are TGCGCCAGCAGCCCCAGGGGTGGGGTGGATAACTATGGCTACACCTTC. Protein sequence: CASSPRGGVDNYGYTF. V gene TRBV5-1 combines with J gene TRBJ1-2, with a tentative D call TRBD1 (6 bases). The CDR3 is made up of 16 amino acids. The V end was cut by 4 bases, the J end by 1 base, with 17 bases between. Germline lookup yields CDR1 SGHRS and CDR2 YFSETQ.

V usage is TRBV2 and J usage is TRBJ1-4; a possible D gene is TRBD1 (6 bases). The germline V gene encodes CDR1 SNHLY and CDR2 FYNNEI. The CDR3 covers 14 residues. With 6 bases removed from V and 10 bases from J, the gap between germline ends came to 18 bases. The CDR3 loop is CASRDRGGGGKLFF. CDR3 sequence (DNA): TGTGCCAGCAGGGACAGAGGAGGCGGCGGAAAACTGTTTTTT.

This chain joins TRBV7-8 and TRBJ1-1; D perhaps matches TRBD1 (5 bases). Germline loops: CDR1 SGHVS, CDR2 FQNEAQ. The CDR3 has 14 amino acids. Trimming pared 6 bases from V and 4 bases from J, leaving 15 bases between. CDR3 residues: CASSYGDFGTEAFF. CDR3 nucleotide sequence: TGTGCCAGCAGTTACGGGGACTTTGGCACTGAAGCTTTCTTT.

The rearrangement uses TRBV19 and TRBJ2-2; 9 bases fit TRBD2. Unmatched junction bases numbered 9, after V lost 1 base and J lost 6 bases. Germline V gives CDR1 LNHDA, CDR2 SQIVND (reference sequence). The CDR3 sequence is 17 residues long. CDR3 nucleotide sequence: TGTGCCAGTAGTATAGTCGCGGGGGGGCCTCAGTCCGGGGAGCTGTTTTTT. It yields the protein CASSIVAGGPQSGELFF.

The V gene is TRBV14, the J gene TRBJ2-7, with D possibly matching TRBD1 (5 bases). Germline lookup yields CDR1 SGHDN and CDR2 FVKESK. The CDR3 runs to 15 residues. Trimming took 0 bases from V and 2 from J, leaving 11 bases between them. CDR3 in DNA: TGTGCCAGCAGCCAAGATCCGGCGACAGCCTACGAGCAGTACTTC. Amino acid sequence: CASSQDPATAYEQYF.

The DNA for the CDR3 is TGTGCCAGCAGTGTAGACAGGGACGGCTACACCTTC. It translates to CASSVDRDGYTF. This chain links TRBV6-5 with TRBJ1-2; 7 nucleotides align to TRBD1. The junction had 5 bases not matched to a gene; V was cut back by 5 bases and J by 8 bases. This CDR3 is 12 amino acids long. Germline assignment: CDR1 MNHEY and CDR2 SVGAGI.

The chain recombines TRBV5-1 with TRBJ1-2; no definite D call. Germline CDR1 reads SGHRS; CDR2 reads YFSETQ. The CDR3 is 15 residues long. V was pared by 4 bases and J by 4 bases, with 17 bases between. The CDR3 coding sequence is TGCGCCAGCAGCCTAAGCCAGAGGCTGGGCTATGGCTACACCTTC. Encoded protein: CASSLSQRLGYGYTF.

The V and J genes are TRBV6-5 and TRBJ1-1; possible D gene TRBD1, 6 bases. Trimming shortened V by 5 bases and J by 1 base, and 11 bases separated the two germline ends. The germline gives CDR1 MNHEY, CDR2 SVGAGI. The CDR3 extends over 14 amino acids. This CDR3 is CASSPGTTNTEAFF. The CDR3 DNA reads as TGTGCCAGCAGTCCCGGGACAACGAACACTGAAGCTTTCTTT.

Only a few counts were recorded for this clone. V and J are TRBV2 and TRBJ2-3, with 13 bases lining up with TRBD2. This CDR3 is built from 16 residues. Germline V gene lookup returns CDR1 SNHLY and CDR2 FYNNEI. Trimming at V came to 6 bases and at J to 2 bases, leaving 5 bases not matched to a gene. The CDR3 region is CASRRTSGGPTDTQYF. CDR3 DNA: TGTGCCAGCAGACGGACTAGCGGGGGCCCCACAGATACGCAGTATTTT.

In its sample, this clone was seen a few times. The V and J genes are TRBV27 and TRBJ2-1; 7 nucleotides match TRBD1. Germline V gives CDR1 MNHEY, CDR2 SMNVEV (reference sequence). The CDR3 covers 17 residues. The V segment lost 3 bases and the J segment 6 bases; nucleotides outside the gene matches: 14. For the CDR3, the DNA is TGTGCCAGCAGTTTCACCCCCCGGACAGGCACGTTCAATGAGCAGTTCTTC. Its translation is CASSFTPRTGTFNEQFF.

For the CDR3, the DNA is TGTGCCAGCAGCTCGGGACTAGCGGCTACAGCGATCAGCACAGATACGCAGTATTTT. Translation: CASSSGLAATAISTDTQYF. The chain uses TRBV7-6 and TRBJ2-3; 11 bases agree with TRBD2. This CDR3 is 19 amino acids long. Unmatched junction bases numbered 12, after V lost 4 bases and J lost 0 bases. CDR1 and CDR2 from the germline V gene are SGHVS and FNYEAQ.

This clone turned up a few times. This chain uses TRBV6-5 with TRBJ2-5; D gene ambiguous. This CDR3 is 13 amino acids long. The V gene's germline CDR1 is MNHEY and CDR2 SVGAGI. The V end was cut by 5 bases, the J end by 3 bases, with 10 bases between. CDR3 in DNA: TGTGCCAGCAGTCCAGGATGGAAAGAGACCCAGTACTTC. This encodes CASSPGWKETQYF.

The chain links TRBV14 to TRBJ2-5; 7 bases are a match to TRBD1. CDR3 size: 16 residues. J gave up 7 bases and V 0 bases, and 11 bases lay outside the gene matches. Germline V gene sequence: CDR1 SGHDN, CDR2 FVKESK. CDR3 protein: CASSQDATGLRGTQYF. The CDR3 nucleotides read TGTGCCAGCAGCCAAGACGCGACAGGGCTCCGGGGGACCCAGTACTTC. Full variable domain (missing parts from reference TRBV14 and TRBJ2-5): EAGVTQFPSHSVIEKGQTVTLRCDPISGHDNLYWYRRVMGKEIKFLLHFVKESKQDESGMPNNRFLAERTGGTYSTLKVQPAELEDSGVYFCASSQDATGLRGTQYFGPGTRLLVL.

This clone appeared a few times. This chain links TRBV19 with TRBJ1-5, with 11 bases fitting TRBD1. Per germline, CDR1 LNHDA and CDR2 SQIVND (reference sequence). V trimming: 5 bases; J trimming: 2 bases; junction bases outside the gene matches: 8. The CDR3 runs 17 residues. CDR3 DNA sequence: TGTGCCAGTAGTCCGCGGACAGGGGGCAGGGGCAATCAGCCCCAGCATTTT. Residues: CASSPRTGGRGNQPQHF. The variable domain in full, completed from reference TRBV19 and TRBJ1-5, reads DGGITQSPKYLFRKEGQNVTLSCEQNLNHDAMYWYRQDPGQGLRLIYYSQIVNDFQKGDIAEGYSVSREKKESFPLTVTSAQKNPTAFYLCASSPRTGGRGNQPQHFGDGTRLSIL.

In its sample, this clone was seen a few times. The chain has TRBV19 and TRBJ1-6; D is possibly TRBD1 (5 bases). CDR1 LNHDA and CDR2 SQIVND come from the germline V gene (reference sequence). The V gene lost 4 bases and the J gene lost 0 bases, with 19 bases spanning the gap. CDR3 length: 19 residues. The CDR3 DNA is TGTGCCAGTAGTACCCCAAACTGGGGCTTAAGCTCCTATAATTCACCCCTCCACTTT. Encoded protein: CASSTPNWGLSSYNSPLHF.

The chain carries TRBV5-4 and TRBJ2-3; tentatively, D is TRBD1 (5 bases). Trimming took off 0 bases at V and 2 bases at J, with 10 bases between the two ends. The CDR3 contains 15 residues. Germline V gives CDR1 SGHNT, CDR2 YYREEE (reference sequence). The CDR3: CASSLDQGTTDTQYF. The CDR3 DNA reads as TGTGCCAGCAGCTTGGATCAGGGAACCACAGATACGCAGTATTTT. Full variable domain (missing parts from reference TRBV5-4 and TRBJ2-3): ETGVTQSPTHLIKTRGQQVTLRCSSQSGHNTVSWYQQALGQGPQFIFQYYREEENGRGNFPPRFSGLQFPNYSSELNVNALELDDSALYLCASSLDQGTTDTQYFGPGTRLTVL.

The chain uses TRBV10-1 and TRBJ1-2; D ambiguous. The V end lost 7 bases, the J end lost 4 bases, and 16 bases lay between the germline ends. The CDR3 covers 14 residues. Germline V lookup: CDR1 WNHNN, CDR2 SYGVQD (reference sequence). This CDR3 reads CASNRKRGSYGYTF. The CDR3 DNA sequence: TGCGCCAGCAACCGGAAAAGAGGGAGCTATGGCTACACCTTC.